The rows below give T cell receptor beta chains drawn from one sample of a study of T cell repertoires in cytomegalovirus infection. For these TCRs, the target antigens are not known. TCRdb independently ran MiXCR on the reads; one entry per CDR3 protein. This sample has under 350,000 distinct CDR3 sequences, with about 20% found just once. Sequences were derived from cultured PBMCs, sampled from culture after CMV antigen stimulation. These receptors were taken from a human donor in good health (CMV status not recorded). Some clones in this sample may be carry-over from other donors' samples. CDR3s include the opening cysteine and the closing phenylalanine or tryptophan. The order of the fields is clone size, J gene, D gene, V gene, CDR3 DNA, CDR3 protein. A D gene is named only where the DNA matches it firmly. A clone size is listed for some rows: how often the clone was seen (once, few, many), or a class if it is expanded.

clone_size: few; j_call: TRBJ1-1; d_call: -; v_call: TRBV6-2/TRBV6-3; cdr3_nt: TGTGCCAGCAGTTACGACACAGCGAACACTGAAGCTTTCTTT; cdr3_aa: CASSYDTANTEAFF
clone_size: many; j_call: TRBJ2-1; d_call: -; v_call: TRBV18; cdr3_nt: TGTGCCAGCTCACCCAGCGGAGCCTACAATGAGCAGTTCTTC; cdr3_aa: CASSPSGAYNEQFF
clone_size: -; j_call: TRBJ1-1; d_call: -; v_call: TRBV7-9; cdr3_nt: TGTGCCAGCAGTCCCGACACCCAAAGGACTGAAGCTTTCTTT; cdr3_aa: CASSPDTQRTEAFF
clone_size: once; j_call: TRBJ2-3; d_call: -; v_call: TRBV19; cdr3_nt: TGTGCCAGTAGTATCGCTCGGGCAGATACGCAGTATTTT; cdr3_aa: CASSIARADTQYF
clone_size: few; j_call: TRBJ2-3; d_call: TRBD1; v_call: TRBV11-2; cdr3_nt: TGTGCCAGCAGCGGACAGGGGGCTAGCACAGATACGCAGTATTTT; cdr3_aa: CASSGQGASTDTQYF
clone_size: few; j_call: TRBJ2-1; d_call: -; v_call: TRBV6-6; cdr3_nt: TGTGCCAGCAAAAGAGGGGGGCGAATCAATGAGCAGTTCTTC; cdr3_aa: CASKRGGRINEQFF
clone_size: many; j_call: TRBJ2-7; d_call: TRBD2; v_call: TRBV7-2; cdr3_nt: TGTGCCAGCAGTCCTACTAGCGCTTCAGCCTACGAGCAGTACTTC; cdr3_aa: CASSPTSASAYEQYF
clone_size: many; j_call: TRBJ1-3; d_call: -; v_call: TRBV28; cdr3_nt: TGTGCCAGCAGTTTATCCAATGGAAACACCATATATTTT; cdr3_aa: CASSLSNGNTIYF
clone_size: -; j_call: TRBJ2-1; d_call: -; v_call: TRBV7-2; cdr3_nt: -; cdr3_aa: CASSNGGRAGQFF
clone_size: few; j_call: TRBJ1-5; d_call: TRBD1; v_call: TRBV19; cdr3_nt: TGTGCCAGTAGTAACCACCCTACAGGGGACGGGCAGCCCCAGCATTTT; cdr3_aa: CASSNHPTGDGQPQHF
clone_size: many; j_call: TRBJ2-7; d_call: TRBD2; v_call: TRBV7-8; cdr3_nt: TGTGCCAGCAGCTTAAGAAGCGGGAGTATCTACGAGCAGTACTTC; cdr3_aa: CASSLRSGSIYEQYF
clone_size: many; j_call: TRBJ2-3; d_call: TRBD2; v_call: TRBV7-2; cdr3_nt: TGTGCCAGCAGCCCAGGGACTAGCGGGATTACTAGCACAGATACGCAGTATTTT; cdr3_aa: CASSPGTSGITSTDTQYF
clone_size: many; j_call: TRBJ2-1; d_call: TRBD1; v_call: TRBV10-3; cdr3_nt: TGTGCCATCAGGGAGACAGGGGGCGATTACAATGAGCAGTTCTTC; cdr3_aa: CAIRETGGDYNEQFF
clone_size: -; j_call: TRBJ2-5; d_call: TRBD1; v_call: TRBV7-9; cdr3_nt: TGTGCCAGCAACGGGGACAGGGGTCAAGAGACCCAGTACTTC; cdr3_aa: CASNGDRGQETQYF
clone_size: few; j_call: TRBJ2-7; d_call: TRBD1; v_call: TRBV20-1; cdr3_nt: TGCAGTGCTAGTTTAGGACAGGGAATCTACGAGCAGTACTTC; cdr3_aa: CSASLGQGIYEQYF
clone_size: -; j_call: TRBJ1-2; d_call: -; v_call: TRBV19; cdr3_nt: TGTGCCAGTAGTATAGATCTGCTGAGCGGCTACACCTTC; cdr3_aa: CASSIDLLSGYTF
clone_size: many; j_call: TRBJ1-1; d_call: TRBD1; v_call: TRBV6-1; cdr3_nt: TGTGCCAGCAGGCGACAGGGACGGAACACTGAAGCTTTCTTT; cdr3_aa: CASRRQGRNTEAFF
clone_size: -; j_call: TRBJ2-7; d_call: TRBD2; v_call: TRBV5-4; cdr3_nt: TGTGCCAGCAGCTTGTACGCGGGAGCCTACGAGCAGTACTTC; cdr3_aa: CASSLYAGAYEQYF
clone_size: few; j_call: TRBJ2-4; d_call: -; v_call: TRBV7-2; cdr3_nt: TGTGCCAGCAGCCCCAGGGGGGACAAAAACATTCAGTACTTC; cdr3_aa: CASSPRGDKNIQYF
clone_size: -; j_call: TRBJ1-2; d_call: -; v_call: TRBV29-1; cdr3_nt: TGCAGCGTTGAAGGTCCCGGATTCTATGGCTACACCTTC; cdr3_aa: CSVEGPGFYGYTF
clone_size: many; j_call: TRBJ2-7; d_call: TRBD1; v_call: TRBV7-2; cdr3_nt: TGTGCCAGCAGCCGAGGGACAGGACTACAATTACCCTACGAGCAGTACTTC; cdr3_aa: CASSRGTGLQLPYEQYF
clone_size: few; j_call: TRBJ1-1; d_call: TRBD1; v_call: TRBV13; cdr3_nt: TGTGCCAGCAGCAGATGGACAGGGGTGGACACTGAAGCTTTCTTT; cdr3_aa: CASSRWTGVDTEAFF
clone_size: few; j_call: TRBJ2-7; d_call: -; v_call: TRBV7-8; cdr3_nt: TGTGCCACTACGGGACCACCCAACTACGAGCAGTACTTC; cdr3_aa: CATTGPPNYEQYF
clone_size: -; j_call: TRBJ1-4; d_call: -; v_call: TRBV28; cdr3_nt: TGTGCCAGCAGTCCCGGACCTTTTGTGGGTGAAAAACTGTTTTTT; cdr3_aa: CASSPGPFVGEKLFF
clone_size: -; j_call: TRBJ2-7; d_call: -; v_call: TRBV12-3/TRBV12-4; cdr3_nt: TGTGCCAGCAGTTTAGACGGGACCCCGTGGAGGCAGTACTTC; cdr3_aa: CASSLDGTPWRQYF
clone_size: -; j_call: TRBJ2-3; d_call: -; v_call: TRBV27; cdr3_nt: TGTGCCAGCAGTCGAAAAGGACCGGGCAACACAGATACGCAGTATTTT; cdr3_aa: CASSRKGPGNTDTQYF
clone_size: few; j_call: TRBJ2-5; d_call: -; v_call: TRBV7-9; cdr3_nt: TGTGCCAGCAGCTCCCTGGGGGCACTCGAGACCCAGTACTTC; cdr3_aa: CASSSLGALETQYF
clone_size: few; j_call: TRBJ2-3; d_call: TRBD2; v_call: TRBV12-3/TRBV12-4; cdr3_nt: TGTGCCAGCAGTTTAAAACTAGCGGAGGGAGTAGATACGCAGTATTTT; cdr3_aa: CASSLKLAEGVDTQYF
clone_size: few; j_call: TRBJ2-1; d_call: -; v_call: TRBV5-4; cdr3_nt: TGTGCCAGCAGCGCGCCCGGGACTGGGGGCCTAAATGAGCAGTTCTTC; cdr3_aa: CASSAPGTGGLNEQFF
clone_size: many; j_call: TRBJ1-5; d_call: -; v_call: TRBV7-2; cdr3_nt: TGTGCCAGCAGCCCAGACATTGTAAAGCCCCAGCATTTT; cdr3_aa: CASSPDIVKPQHF
clone_size: few; j_call: TRBJ2-5; d_call: -; v_call: TRBV6-1; cdr3_nt: TGTGCCAGCAGTGAAAATCAGGGGACCCAGTACTTC; cdr3_aa: CASSENQGTQYF
clone_size: -; j_call: TRBJ2-1; d_call: -; v_call: TRBV15; cdr3_nt: TGTGCCACCAGCAGAGCACGGCTGGGAATTGAGCAGTTCTTC; cdr3_aa: CATSRARLGIEQFF
clone_size: -; j_call: TRBJ2-1; d_call: TRBD2; v_call: TRBV11-1; cdr3_nt: TGTGCCAGCAGCCCACCCCTATCGGCGGGAGGTTTAAATGAGCAGTTCTTC; cdr3_aa: CASSPPLSAGGLNEQFF
clone_size: -; j_call: TRBJ2-2; d_call: TRBD2; v_call: TRBV10-3; cdr3_nt: TGTGCCATCAGTGAACGAAGTCTAGCGGGAGCTTTAAACACCGGGGAGCTGTTTTTT; cdr3_aa: CAISERSLAGALNTGELFF
clone_size: few; j_call: TRBJ2-1; d_call: TRBD2; v_call: TRBV6-1; cdr3_nt: TGTGCCAGCAGTCTCCAACTAGCGGGACCCTACAATGAGCAGTTCTTC; cdr3_aa: CASSLQLAGPYNEQFF
clone_size: -; j_call: TRBJ1-6; d_call: TRBD1; v_call: TRBV2; cdr3_nt: TGTGCCAGCAGCGCACCCGCAGGGGGTAATTCACCCCTCCACTTT; cdr3_aa: CASSAPAGGNSPLHF
clone_size: -; j_call: TRBJ1-2; d_call: TRBD1; v_call: TRBV6-1; cdr3_nt: TGTGCCAGCAGTGTAGGACAGGGGGCAGATGGCTACACCTTC; cdr3_aa: CASSVGQGADGYTF
clone_size: many; j_call: TRBJ1-1; d_call: -; v_call: TRBV7-2; cdr3_nt: TGTGCCAGCAGCTTATACAGGGCGAACACTGAAGCTTTCTTT; cdr3_aa: CASSLYRANTEAFF
clone_size: -; j_call: TRBJ2-3; d_call: -; v_call: TRBV6-5; cdr3_nt: TGTGCCAGCACGCCCTTTCTGAACACAGATACGCAGTATTTT; cdr3_aa: CASTPFLNTDTQYF
clone_size: -; j_call: TRBJ1-3; d_call: -; v_call: TRBV6-2/TRBV6-3; cdr3_nt: TGTGCCAGCAGAACAGCACTCCGGGACATAACATCTGGAAACACCATATATTTT; cdr3_aa: CASRTALRDITSGNTIYF
clone_size: few; j_call: TRBJ1-2; d_call: -; v_call: TRBV12-3/TRBV12-4; cdr3_nt: TGTGCCAGCAGACACCCCTTAGGTGGGACCGCTGGCTACACCTTC; cdr3_aa: CASRHPLGGTAGYTF
clone_size: -; j_call: TRBJ2-2; d_call: TRBD1; v_call: TRBV4-1; cdr3_nt: TGCGCCAGCAGCCCGGGACAGATATACACCGGGGAGCTGTTTTTT; cdr3_aa: CASSPGQIYTGELFF
clone_size: -; j_call: TRBJ2-1; d_call: TRBD2; v_call: TRBV4-1; cdr3_nt: TGCGCCAGCAGCCTCGGGGGAGGGGTAGATGAGCAGTTCTTC; cdr3_aa: CASSLGGGVDEQFF
clone_size: -; j_call: TRBJ1-1; d_call: -; v_call: TRBV5-1; cdr3_nt: TGCGCCAGCAGCTTGGGTATTGGTCAGGGGATGACTGAAGCTTTCTTT; cdr3_aa: CASSLGIGQGMTEAFF
clone_size: -; j_call: TRBJ1-4; d_call: -; v_call: TRBV6-1; cdr3_nt: TGTGCCAGCACCTCCGCGGTACGTCAGGGAGGTGAAAAACTGTTTTTT; cdr3_aa: CASTSAVRQGGEKLFF
clone_size: -; j_call: TRBJ1-2; d_call: TRBD1; v_call: TRBV20-1; cdr3_nt: TGCAGTGCAAGGGGACAGGGGGATGGCTACACCTTC; cdr3_aa: CSARGQGDGYTF
clone_size: -; j_call: TRBJ2-3; d_call: TRBD2; v_call: TRBV28; cdr3_nt: TGTGCCAGCAGTTTATTTGCGGGAGTTGGAGATACGCAGTATTTT; cdr3_aa: CASSLFAGVGDTQYF
clone_size: -; j_call: TRBJ1-6; d_call: TRBD1; v_call: TRBV28; cdr3_nt: TGTGCCAGCAGTTTTTTAGGACAGGGAAATAATTCACCCCTCCACTTT; cdr3_aa: CASSFLGQGNNSPLHF
clone_size: few; j_call: TRBJ1-5; d_call: TRBD1; v_call: TRBV28; cdr3_nt: TGTGCCAGCACCATAGCACAGGGGTCCAATCAGCCCCAGCATTTT; cdr3_aa: CASTIAQGSNQPQHF
clone_size: many; j_call: TRBJ2-1; d_call: TRBD2; v_call: TRBV7-2; cdr3_nt: TGTGCCAGCAGGGGGACTAGCGGGAGGTTGGAGCAGTTCTTC; cdr3_aa: CASRGTSGRLEQFF
clone_size: -; j_call: TRBJ2-7; d_call: -; v_call: TRBV18; cdr3_nt: TGTGCCAGCTCACCACGGGAATCCTACGAGCAGTACTTC; cdr3_aa: CASSPRESYEQYF